This T cell receptor (beta chain) comes out of a study of neurological immune-mediated disorders. The making of cDNA relied on 5'RACE with 10-nucleotide random UMIs. The output of every sequencing run exceeded 200 million TCR-beta sequences, derived from 15-18 subjects. One entry per CDR3 protein results from TCRdb running MiXCR on the 5' RACE reads. The sample holds more than 20,000 distinct CDR3 sequences, about 12% seen once. Time point described: technical triplicate 1. In this sample, this clonotype turned up many times. Its antigen is currently unknown. Whole-study results and caveats: None of the CDR3 amino acid sequences of expanded clones recurred across subjects, suggesting private repertoires in all groups.

V was cut by 0 bases and J by 4 bases, with 11 bases left in between. Germline V gene lookup returns CDR1 SGHRS and CDR2 YFSETQ. There are 14 residues in the CDR3. The receptor's source is a female donor with HTLV-1-associated myelopathy (HAM/TSP). Material: CD4+ T cells from blood. V is TRBV5-1 and J is TRBJ2-7; no firm D call. The CDR3 is CASSLEISRYEQYF. Written as DNA, the CDR3 is TGCGCCAGCAGCTTGGAGATCTCACGATACGAGCAGTACTTC.